These T cell receptor beta chains were read from a single sample in a study of lung T cells in sarcoidosis with Löfgren's syndrome. One entry per CDR3 protein results from TCRdb running MiXCR on the reads. The data show tens of thousands of distinct CDR3 sequences, about 20% seen once. Sequencing was done on a sample of CD4+ T cells from PBMCs. The receptors were gathered from a human donor with sarcoidosis (Löfgren's syndrome or another form), or a control subject (not recorded which). CDR3s include the opening cysteine and the closing phenylalanine or tryptophan. A D gene is named only where the DNA matches it firmly. Expanded clones are given a class, and other clones once, few, many or no size at all.

clone_size,j_call,v_call,d_call,cdr3_aa,cdr3_nt
many,TRBJ2-1,TRBV28,NA,CASSLGGGDEQFF,TGTGCCAGCAGTTTGGGCGGGGGCGATGAGCAGTTCTTC
few,TRBJ2-5,TRBV7-9,TRBD2,CASSKLAGTEGTQYF,TGTGCCAGCAGCAAACTAGCGGGGACGGAGGGGACCCAGTACTTC
many,TRBJ1-2,TRBV27,TRBD1,CASSPPSGRGGGYGYTF,TGTGCCAGCAGTCCACCTTCCGGGCGAGGGGGCGGCTATGGCTACACCTTC
NA,TRBJ2-7,TRBV2,NA,CASSAQLEGEQYF,TGTGCCAGCAGTGCTCAACTAGAGGGCGAGCAGTACTTC
many,TRBJ1-1,TRBV27,NA,CASSFRPVGSEAFF,TGTGCCAGCAGTTTCCGACCCGTGGGGTCTGAAGCTTTCTTT
NA,TRBJ2-1,TRBV3-1,NA,CASSQDVSNEQFF,TGTGCCAGCAGCCAAGATGTAAGCAATGAGCAGTTCTTC
many,TRBJ1-5,TRBV10-3,NA,CAISERGVQPQHF,TGTGCCATCAGTGAAAGGGGGGTCCAGCCCCAGCATTTT
few,TRBJ2-3,TRBV11-2,NA,CASSPWFTAGQKDTQYF,TGTGCCAGCAGCCCGTGGTTTACGGCGGGCCAAAAAGATACGCAGTATTTT
few,TRBJ2-3,TRBV5-4,NA,CASSLANRPGDTQYF,TGTGCCAGCAGCTTGGCCAACAGGCCGGGCGATACGCAGTATTTT
many,TRBJ2-3,TRBV6-2/TRBV6-3,NA,CASSYQPGSVDTQYF,TGTGCCAGCAGTTACCAGCCGGGATCGGTAGATACGCAGTATTTT
few,TRBJ2-6,TRBV12-3/TRBV12-4,NA,CASSLARRGLQLAGANVLTF,TGTGCCAGCAGTTTAGCACGTCGGGGACTGCAGCTTGCTGGGGCCAACGTCCTGACTTTC
few,TRBJ2-1,TRBV19,NA,CASSSWNGHNEQFF,TGTGCCAGTAGTTCCTGGAACGGACACAATGAGCAGTTCTTC
many,TRBJ2-7,TRBV6-2/TRBV6-3,NA,CASSAGQIYEQYF,TGTGCCAGCAGCGCGGGACAGATCTACGAGCAGTACTTC
few,TRBJ2-1,TRBV19,TRBD1,CASSTPGQGFNEQFF,TGTGCCAGTAGTACCCCGGGACAGGGATTCAATGAGCAGTTCTTC
few,TRBJ2-5,TRBV10-2,NA,CASSEFRQTQYF,TGCGCCAGCAGTGAGTTCCGACAGACCCAGTACTTC
NA,TRBJ1-1,TRBV12-3/TRBV12-4,TRBD1,CASSPLGTGAPEAFF,TGTGCCAGCAGTCCACTTGGGACAGGGGCGCCTGAAGCTTTCTTT
once,TRBJ2-3,TRBV19,TRBD2,CASSISKGRAGSTDTHYF,TGTGCCAGTAGTATATCTAAAGGTCGAGCGGGGAGCACAGATACGCATTATTTT
many,TRBJ2-7,TRBV7-2,NA,CASSLGRSSYEQYF,TGTGCCAGCAGCTTAGGAAGGAGCTCCTACGAGCAGTACTTC
many,TRBJ2-7,TRBV20-1,TRBD2,CSAREATSGSYEQYF,TGCAGTGCTAGAGAGGCCACTAGCGGATCCTACGAGCAGTACTTC
many,TRBJ1-5,TRBV7-2,TRBD1,CASSLLMWTGYSNQPQHF,TGTGCCAGCAGCCTACTAATGTGGACAGGCTATAGCAATCAGCCCCAGCATTTT
many,TRBJ1-1,TRBV2,TRBD1,CASGQGWTEAFF,TGTGCCAGCGGACAGGGGTGGACTGAAGCTTTCTTT
NA,TRBJ1-2,TRBV2,NA,CASQTGLNYGYTF,TGTGCCAGCCAGACGGGCCTAAACTATGGCTACACCTTC
NA,TRBJ1-1,TRBV30,NA,CAWSTPGSNTEAFF,TGTGCCTGGAGTACTCCCGGGAGTAACACTGAAGCTTTCTTT
NA,TRBJ1-6,TRBV4-1,NA,CASSQVPRENSPLHF,TGCGCCAGCAGCCAAGTACCCAGGGAAAATTCACCCCTCCACTTT
few,TRBJ2-1,TRBV2,TRBD2,CASSLAEITYNEQFF,TGTGCCAGCAGTCTAGCGGAAATTACGTACAATGAGCAGTTCTTC
few,TRBJ1-2,TRBV28,NA,CASLEVGGNYGYTF,TGTGCCAGCCTTGAAGTAGGAGGGAACTATGGCTACACCTTC
many,TRBJ2-7,TRBV27,NA,CASTPTGPPYEQYF,TGTGCCAGCACTCCAACGGGACCCCCCTACGAGCAGTACTTC
many,TRBJ2-7,TRBV25-1,TRBD1,CASSSPTLRLTGTEQYF,TGTGCCAGCAGCTCACCCACCCTACGCCTGACAGGGACCGAGCAGTACTTC
NA,TRBJ1-2,TRBV10-3,TRBD1,CAISETGDDGYTF,TGTGCCATCAGTGAGACAGGGGACGATGGCTACACCTTC
NA,TRBJ2-3,TRBV6-5,TRBD2,CASSGLLAADTQYF,TGCGCCAGCAGTGGACTACTAGCGGCCGATACGCAGTATTTT
NA,TRBJ1-5,TRBV5-1,NA,CASREDSNQPQHF,TGCGCCAGCAGGGAGGATAGCAATCAGCCCCAGCATTTT
many,TRBJ2-3,TRBV10-3,NA,CAISESEGARDTQYF,TGTGCCATCAGTGAGTCGGAGGGGGCCAGAGATACGCAGTATTTT
NA,TRBJ2-5,TRBV7-9,NA,CASKRRETQYF,TGTGCCAGCAAGAGGCGGGAGACCCAGTACTTC
many,TRBJ1-3,TRBV28,NA,CAGHGSVNTIYF,TGTGCCGGGCACGGCTCCGTAAACACCATATATTTT
many,TRBJ2-5,TRBV7-9,TRBD2,CASSSASGGIQTQYF,TGTGCCAGCAGCTCCGCTAGCGGGGGGATTCAGACCCAGTACTTC
few,TRBJ2-1,TRBV12-5,NA,CASAPLGPYNEQFF,TGTGCTAGTGCCCCGCTAGGCCCCTACAATGAGCAGTTCTTC
few,TRBJ2-5,TRBV29-1,TRBD2,CSVGVAGAAAETQYF,TGCAGCGTTGGGGTAGCGGGGGCTGCGGCTGAGACCCAGTACTTC
few,TRBJ2-2,TRBV7-2,NA,CASSFGGRENTGELFF,TGTGCCAGCAGCTTTGGGGGCCGGGAGAACACCGGGGAGCTGTTTTTT
many,TRBJ1-4,TRBV4-1,NA,CASRKEATNEKLFF,TGCGCCAGCAGAAAGGAAGCAACTAATGAAAAACTGTTTTTT
few,TRBJ1-3,TRBV18,NA,CASSPVGSSGNTIYF,TGTGCCAGCTCACCGGTAGGCTCCTCTGGAAACACCATATATTTT
many,TRBJ1-5,TRBV28,NA,CASSSGQSPNQPQHF,TGTGCCAGCAGTTCCGGACAGAGCCCCAATCAGCCCCAGCATTTT
NA,TRBJ2-3,TRBV24-1,NA,CATSDPQGPDTQYF,TGTGCCACCAGTGATCCCCAGGGGCCAGATACGCAGTATTTT
NA,TRBJ2-1,TRBV11-3,NA,CASSPRLGLSSYNEQFF,TGTGCCAGCAGCCCCCGACTAGGGCTAAGCTCCTACAATGAGCAGTTCTTC
NA,TRBJ2-7,TRBV6-1,NA,CASSFEGGRTYEQYF,TGTGCCAGCAGTTTCGAGGGGGGTCGGACCTACGAGCAGTACTTC
many,TRBJ2-7,TRBV20-1,TRBD2,CSARPSGRGGEQYF,TGCAGTGCTAGACCGAGCGGGAGGGGGGGCGAGCAGTACTTC
many,TRBJ2-1,TRBV20-1,TRBD2,CSGEREGSYNEQFF,TGCAGCGGTGAGCGGGAGGGCTCCTACAATGAGCAGTTCTTC